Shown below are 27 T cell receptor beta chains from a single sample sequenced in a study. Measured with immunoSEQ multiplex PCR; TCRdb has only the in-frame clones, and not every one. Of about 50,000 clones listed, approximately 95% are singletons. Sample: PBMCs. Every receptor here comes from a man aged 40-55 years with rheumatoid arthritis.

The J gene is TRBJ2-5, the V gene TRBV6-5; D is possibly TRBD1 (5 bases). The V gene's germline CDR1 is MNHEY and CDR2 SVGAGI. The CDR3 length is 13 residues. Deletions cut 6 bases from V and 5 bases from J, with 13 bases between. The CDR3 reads CASSDSRRETQYF. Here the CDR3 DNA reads TGTGCCAGCAGCGACAGTCGCCGGGAGACCCAGTACTTC.

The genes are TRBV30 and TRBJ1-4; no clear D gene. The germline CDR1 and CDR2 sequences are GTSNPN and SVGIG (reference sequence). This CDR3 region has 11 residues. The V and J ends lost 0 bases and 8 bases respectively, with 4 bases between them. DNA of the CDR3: TGTGCCTGGAGTGTACAGGAAAAACTGTTTTTT. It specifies CAWSVQEKLFF.

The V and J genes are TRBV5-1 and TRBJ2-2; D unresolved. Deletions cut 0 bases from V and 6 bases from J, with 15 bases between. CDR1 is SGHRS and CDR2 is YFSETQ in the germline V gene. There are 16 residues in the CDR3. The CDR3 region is CASSLGLTFAAGELFF. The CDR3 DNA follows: TGCGCCAGCAGCTTGGGGCTAACCTTTGCCGCCGGGGAGCTGTTTTTT.

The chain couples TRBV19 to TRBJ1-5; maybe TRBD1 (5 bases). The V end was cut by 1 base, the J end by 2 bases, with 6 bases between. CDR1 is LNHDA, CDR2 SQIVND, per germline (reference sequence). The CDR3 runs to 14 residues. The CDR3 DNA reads TGTGCCAGTAGTATAGTAGGGGGCAATCAGCCCCAGCATTTT. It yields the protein CASSIVGGNQPQHF.

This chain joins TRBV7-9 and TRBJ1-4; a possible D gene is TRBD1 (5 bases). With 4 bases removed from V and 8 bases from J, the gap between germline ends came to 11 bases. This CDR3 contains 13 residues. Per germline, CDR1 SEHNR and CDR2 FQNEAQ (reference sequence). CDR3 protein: CASSSLGREKLFF. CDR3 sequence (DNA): TGTGCCAGCAGCTCCCTGGGACGGGAAAAACTGTTTTTT.

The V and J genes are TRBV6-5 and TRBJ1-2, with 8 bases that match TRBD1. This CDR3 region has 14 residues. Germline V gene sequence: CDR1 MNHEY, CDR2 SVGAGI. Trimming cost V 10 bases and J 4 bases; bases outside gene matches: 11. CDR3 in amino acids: CATRGQAIPYGYTF. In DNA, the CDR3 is TGTGCCACGAGGGGACAGGCCATTCCCTATGGCTACACCTTC.

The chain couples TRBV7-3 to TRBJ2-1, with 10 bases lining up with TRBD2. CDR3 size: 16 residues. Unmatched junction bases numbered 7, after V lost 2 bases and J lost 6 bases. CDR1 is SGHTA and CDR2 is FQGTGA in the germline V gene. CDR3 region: CASSLGLAGVRNEQFF. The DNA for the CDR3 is TGTGCCAGCAGCTTAGGGCTAGCGGGAGTGCGCAATGAGCAGTTCTTC.

The chain's CDR3 is CASSPPRHSGNTIYF. CDR3 bases: TGTGCCAGCAGTCCACCACGACATTCTGGAAACACCATATATTTT. The chain uses TRBV2 and TRBJ1-3; D call uncertain. Trimming left V 5 bases short and J 1 base short, with 12 bases between. This CDR3 has 15 amino acids. The germline V gene encodes CDR1 SNHLY and CDR2 FYNNEI. Supplemented by reference TRBV2 and TRBJ1-3, the full variable domain reads EPEVTQTPSHQVTQMGQEVILRCVPISNHLYFYWYRQILGQKVEFLVSFYNNEISEKSEIFDDQFSVERPDGSNFTLKIRSTKLEDSAMYFCASSPPRHSGNTIYFGEGSWLTVV.

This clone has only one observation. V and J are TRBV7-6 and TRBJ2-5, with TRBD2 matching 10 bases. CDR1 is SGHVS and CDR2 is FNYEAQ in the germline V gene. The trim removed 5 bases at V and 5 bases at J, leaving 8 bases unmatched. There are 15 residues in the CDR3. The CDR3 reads CASSNPGTSEETQYF. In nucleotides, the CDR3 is TGTGCCAGCAGCAATCCCGGGACTAGCGAGGAGACCCAGTACTTC. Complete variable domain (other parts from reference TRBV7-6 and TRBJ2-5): GAGVSQSPRYKVTKRGQDVALRCDPISGHVSLYWYRQALGQGPEFLTYFNYEAQQDKSGLPNDRFSAERPEGSISTLTIQRTEQRDSAMYRCASSNPGTSEETQYFGPGTRLLVL.

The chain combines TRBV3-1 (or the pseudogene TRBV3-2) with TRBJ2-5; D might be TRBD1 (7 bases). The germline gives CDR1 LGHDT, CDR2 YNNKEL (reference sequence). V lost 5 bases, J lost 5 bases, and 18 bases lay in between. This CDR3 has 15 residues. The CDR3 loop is CASSSRQGGWETQYF. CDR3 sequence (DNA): TGTGCCAGCAGCTCCCGACAGGGAGGATGGGAGACCCAGTACTTC.

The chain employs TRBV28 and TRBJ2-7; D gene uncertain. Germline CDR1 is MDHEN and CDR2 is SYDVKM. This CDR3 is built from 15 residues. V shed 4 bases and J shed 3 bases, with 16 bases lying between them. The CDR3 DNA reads TGTGCCAGCAGTTCCCCCTACAGCCCTCACTACGAGCAGTACTTC. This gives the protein CASSSPYSPHYEQYF.

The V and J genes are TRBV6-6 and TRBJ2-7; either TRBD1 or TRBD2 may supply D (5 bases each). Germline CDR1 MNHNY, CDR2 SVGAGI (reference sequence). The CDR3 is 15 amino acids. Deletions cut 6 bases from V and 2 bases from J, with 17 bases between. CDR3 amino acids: CASRADGVGAYEQYF. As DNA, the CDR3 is TGTGCCAGCAGAGCCGACGGGGTGGGGGCCTACGAGCAGTACTTC.

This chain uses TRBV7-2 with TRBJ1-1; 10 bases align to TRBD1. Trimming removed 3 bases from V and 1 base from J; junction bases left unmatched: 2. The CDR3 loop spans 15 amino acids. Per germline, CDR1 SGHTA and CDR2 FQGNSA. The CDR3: CASSFRDRGNTEAFF. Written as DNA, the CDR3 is TGTGCCAGCAGCTTCCGGGACAGGGGGAACACTGAAGCTTTCTTT. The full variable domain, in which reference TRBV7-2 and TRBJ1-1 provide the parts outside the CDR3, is GAGVSQSPSNKVTEKGKDVELRCDPISGHTALYWYRQSLGQGLEFLIYFQGNSAPDKSGLPSDRFSAERTGGSVSTLTIQRTQQEDSAVYLCASSFRDRGNTEAFFGQGTRLTVV.

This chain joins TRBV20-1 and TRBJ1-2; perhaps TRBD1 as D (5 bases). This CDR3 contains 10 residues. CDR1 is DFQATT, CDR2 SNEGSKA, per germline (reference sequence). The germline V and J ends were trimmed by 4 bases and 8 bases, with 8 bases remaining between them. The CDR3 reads CSATGLGYTF. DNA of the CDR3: TGCAGTGCTACAGGGTTGGGCTACACCTTC.

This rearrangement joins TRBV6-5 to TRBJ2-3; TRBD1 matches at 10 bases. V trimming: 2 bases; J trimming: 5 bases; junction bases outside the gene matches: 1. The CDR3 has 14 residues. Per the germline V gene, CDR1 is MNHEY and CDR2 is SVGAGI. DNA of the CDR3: TGTGCCAGCAGTTACAGGACAGGGGGAGATACGCAGTATTTT. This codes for CASSYRTGGDTQYF.

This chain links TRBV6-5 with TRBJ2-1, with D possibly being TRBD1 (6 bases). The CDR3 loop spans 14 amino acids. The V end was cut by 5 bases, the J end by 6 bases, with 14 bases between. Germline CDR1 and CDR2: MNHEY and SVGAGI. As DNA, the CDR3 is TGTGCCAGCAGTAAGACAGGTTCTCTCAATGAGCAGTTCTTC. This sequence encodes CASSKTGSLNEQFF.

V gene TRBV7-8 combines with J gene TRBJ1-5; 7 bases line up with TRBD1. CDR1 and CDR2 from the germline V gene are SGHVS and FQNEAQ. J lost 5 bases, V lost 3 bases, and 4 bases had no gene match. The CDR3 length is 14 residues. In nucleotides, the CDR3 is TGTGCCAGCAGCTTGGGACAGACATATCAGCCCCAGCATTTT. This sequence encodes CASSLGQTYQPQHF.

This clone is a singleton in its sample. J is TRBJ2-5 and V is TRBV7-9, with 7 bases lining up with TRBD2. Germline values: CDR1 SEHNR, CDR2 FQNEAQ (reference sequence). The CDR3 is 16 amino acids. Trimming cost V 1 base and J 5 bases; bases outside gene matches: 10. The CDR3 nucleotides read TGTGCCAGCAGCTTAGAGGTCGGACTAGAAAGGGAGACCCAGTACTTC. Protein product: CASSLEVGLERETQYF.

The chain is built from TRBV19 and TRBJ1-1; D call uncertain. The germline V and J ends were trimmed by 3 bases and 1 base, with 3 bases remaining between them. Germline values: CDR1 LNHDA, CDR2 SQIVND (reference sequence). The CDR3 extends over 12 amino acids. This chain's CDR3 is CASSMRNTEAFF. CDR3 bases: TGTGCCAGTAGTATGCGGAACACTGAAGCTTTCTTT.

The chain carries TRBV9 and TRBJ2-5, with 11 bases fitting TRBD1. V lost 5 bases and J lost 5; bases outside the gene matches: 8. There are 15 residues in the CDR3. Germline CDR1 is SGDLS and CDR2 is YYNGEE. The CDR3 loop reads CASSLEGQGDETQYF. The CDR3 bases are TGTGCCAGCAGTCTAGAGGGACAGGGGGATGAGACCCAGTACTTC.

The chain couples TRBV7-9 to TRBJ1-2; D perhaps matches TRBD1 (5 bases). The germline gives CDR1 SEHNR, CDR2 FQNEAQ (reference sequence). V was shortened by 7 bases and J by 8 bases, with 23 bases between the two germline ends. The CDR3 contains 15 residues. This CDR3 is CASINPTEVGEGYTF. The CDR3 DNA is TGTGCCAGCATCAACCCGACAGAGGTGGGGGAAGGCTACACCTTC. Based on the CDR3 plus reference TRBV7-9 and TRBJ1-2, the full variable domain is DTGVSQNPRHKITKRGQNVTFRCDPISEHNRLYWYRQTLGQGPEFLTYFQNEAQLEKSRLLSDRFSAERPKGSFSTLEIQRTEQGDSAMYLCASINPTEVGEGYTFGSGTRLTVV.

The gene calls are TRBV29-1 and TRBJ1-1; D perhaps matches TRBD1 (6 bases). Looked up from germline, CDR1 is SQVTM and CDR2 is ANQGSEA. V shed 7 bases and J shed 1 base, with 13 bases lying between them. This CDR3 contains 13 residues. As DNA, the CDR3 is TGCAGCGGCCGGGACATACCGAACACTGAAGCTTTCTTT. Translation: CSGRDIPNTEAFF. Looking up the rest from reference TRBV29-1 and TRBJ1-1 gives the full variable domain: SAVISQKPSRDICQRGTSLTIQCQVDSQVTMMFWYRQQPGQSLTLIATANQGSEATYESGFVIDKFPISRPNLTFSTLTVSNMSPEDSSIYLCSGRDIPNTEAFFGQGTRLTVV.

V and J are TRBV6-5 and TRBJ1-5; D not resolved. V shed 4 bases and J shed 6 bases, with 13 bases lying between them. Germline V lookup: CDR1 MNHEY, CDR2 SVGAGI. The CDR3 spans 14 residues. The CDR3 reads CASSLIDGVQPQHF. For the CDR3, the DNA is TGTGCCAGCAGTTTAATCGACGGGGTTCAGCCCCAGCATTTT.

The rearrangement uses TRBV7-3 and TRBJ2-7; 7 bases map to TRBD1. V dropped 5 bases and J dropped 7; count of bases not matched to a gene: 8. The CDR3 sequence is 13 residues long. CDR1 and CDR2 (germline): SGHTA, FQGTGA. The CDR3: CASSPSTGWEQYF. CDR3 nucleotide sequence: TGTGCCAGCAGCCCGTCGACAGGGTGGGAGCAGTACTTC.

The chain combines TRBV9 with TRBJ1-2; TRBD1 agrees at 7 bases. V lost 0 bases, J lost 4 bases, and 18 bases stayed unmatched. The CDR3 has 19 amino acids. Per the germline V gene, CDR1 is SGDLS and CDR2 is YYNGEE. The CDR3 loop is CASSVAGWDSLAPGYGYTF. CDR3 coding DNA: TGTGCCAGCAGCGTAGCGGGTTGGGACAGTCTGGCCCCCGGCTATGGCTACACCTTC. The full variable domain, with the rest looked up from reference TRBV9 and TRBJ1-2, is DSGVTQTPKHLITATGQRVTLRCSPRSGDLSVYWYQQSLDQGLQFLIQYYNGEERAKGNILERFSAQQFPDLHSELNLSSLELGDSALYFCASSVAGWDSLAPGYGYTFGSGTRLTVV.

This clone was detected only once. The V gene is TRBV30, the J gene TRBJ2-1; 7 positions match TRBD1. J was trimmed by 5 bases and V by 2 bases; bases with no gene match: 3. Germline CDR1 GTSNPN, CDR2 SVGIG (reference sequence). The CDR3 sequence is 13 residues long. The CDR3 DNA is TGTGCCTGGAGTCGGGACAGAAACAATGAGCAGTTCTTC. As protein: CAWSRDRNNEQFF.

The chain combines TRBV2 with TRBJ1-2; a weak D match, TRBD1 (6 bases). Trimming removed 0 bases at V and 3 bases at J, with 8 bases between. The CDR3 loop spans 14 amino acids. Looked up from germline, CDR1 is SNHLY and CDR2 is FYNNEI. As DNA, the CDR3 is TGTGCCAGCAGTGAAGCAGGGGGTCACTATGGCTACACCTTC. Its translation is CASSEAGGHYGYTF.